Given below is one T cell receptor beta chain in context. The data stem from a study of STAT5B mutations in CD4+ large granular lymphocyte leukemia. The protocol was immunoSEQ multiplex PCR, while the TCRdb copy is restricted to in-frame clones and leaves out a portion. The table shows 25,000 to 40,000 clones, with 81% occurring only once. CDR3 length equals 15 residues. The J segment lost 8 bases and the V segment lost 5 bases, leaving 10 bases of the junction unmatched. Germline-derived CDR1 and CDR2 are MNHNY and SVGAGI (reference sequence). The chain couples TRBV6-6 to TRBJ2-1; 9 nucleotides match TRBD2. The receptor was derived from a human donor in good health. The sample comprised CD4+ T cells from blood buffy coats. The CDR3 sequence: CASSHPGLASDEQFF. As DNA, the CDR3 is TGTGCCAGCAGTCATCCGGGACTAGCTTCCGATGAGCAGTTCTTC.